This T cell receptor beta chain is drawn from a study of T cell responses to AZD1222 COVID-19 vaccine. Sequencing was performed with immunoSEQ multiplex PCR; in TCRdb, only in-frame clones are kept and a portion is missing. Among fewer than 75,000 clones listed, around 90% were seen once. Comments on this clone: Its target is unknown.

This CDR3 is built from 12 residues. From germline, CDR1 is SGHDN and CDR2 FVKESK. The V end lost 0 bases, the J end lost 10 bases, and 9 bases lay between the germline ends. Whole-study results and caveats: Baseline serostatus was positive in only six AZD1222 recipients. Mapped onto spike, vaccine-associated CD4 TCRs spanned it and were dominant at 160-218 and 743-854. Donors in the cohort were predominantly white British and more often female, and clonal diversity was possibly underestimated.

The chain carries TRBV14 and TRBJ1-1; D gene ambiguous. The sample in question was peripheral blood, obtained 28 days after the second dose of the MenACWY control vaccine. The clonotype comes from an adult who received the MenACWY meningococcal vaccine as a control. As DNA, the CDR3 is TGTGCCAGCAGCCAAGATGTCAGCGGAGCTTTCTTT. Protein product: CASSQDVSGAFF.